This entry concerns a single T cell receptor (beta chain). The antigen remains unidentified. Profiled with immunoSEQ multiplex PCR; TCRdb holds only in-frame clones, not every one. The sample gives 160,000 or so clones, more than 75% of which show up once; roughly 3% is in the top ten. This entry comes from a study of cytomegalovirus exposure and HLA in healthy donors. Study-level background: The 95 to 150 validation repertoires were produced on the same platform as the 700 or so repertoires of the first cohort. This was reported in a later analysis. General study findings and limits: The classifier was said to identify cytomegalovirus status with high specificity and sensitivity.

V lost 1 base and J lost 8; bases outside the gene matches: 7. Germline V gene sequence: CDR1 GTSNPN, CDR2 SVGIG (reference sequence). The CDR3 covers 13 residues. The chain combines TRBV30 with TRBJ1-2; TRBD1 matches at 7 bases. This TCR was sampled from a man between 18 and 29 years old in good health and CMV-seronegative. The sample was PBMCs. CDR3 loop: CAWSERTGGGYTF. The CDR3 DNA reads as TGTGCCTGGAGTGAAAGGACAGGAGGGGGCTACACCTTC.